These 27 T cell receptor beta chains came from one sample sequenced in a study of T cells in Graves' hyperthyroidism and ophthalmopathy (dated by TCRdb to the late 2010s). Library preparation was by multiplex PCR. TCRdb names Illumina HiSeq 2000 as the instrument used. Amplification of TCR beta CDR3 regions was carried out from RNA transcripts. The TCR CDR3 was subjected to a first round of RT-PCR using the HTBI primer set and the Qiagen OneStep RT-PCR kit. The raw public data were reprocessed by TCRdb itself: fastp quality trimming at Q25, MiXCR clonotype calling, in-frame beta chains only. Every distinct CDR3 protein forms one entry, paired with its most common genes and DNA. The sample yields about 600,000 distinct CDR3 sequences; 13% to 15% were counted once. Roughly 7.7% of the sample lies in the top ten. The sequenced material came from blood. The origin of the receptors is a woman between 18 and 29 years old with Graves' ophthalmopathy.

The chain couples TRBV6-2 or TRBV6-3 to TRBJ1-1; D not resolved. V lost 2 bases and J lost 8, with 9 bases in between. The CDR3 consists of 12 residues. From germline, CDR1 is MNHEY and CDR2 SVGEGT. Written as DNA, the CDR3 is TGTGCCAGCAGTTACACAGTTAGGGAAGCTTTCTTT. Translation gives CASSYTVREAFF.

About this clonotype itself: Possible read error: a much larger clone is one base away. V and J are TRBV7-2 and TRBJ2-7; 7 bases map to TRBD2. V lost 5 bases to trimming and J lost 3 bases; unmatched junction nucleotides: 7. Germline loops: CDR1 SGHTA, CDR2 FQGNSA. The CDR3 totals 14 residues. The CDR3 sequence is CASSPRDYRYEQYF. In DNA form, the CDR3 reads TGTGCCAGCAGCCCTAGGGACTATCGCTACGAGCAGTACTTC. The whole variable domain, remainder taken from reference TRBV7-2 and TRBJ2-7, is GAGVSQSPSNKVTEKGKDVELRCDPISGHTALYWYRQSLGQGLEFLIYFQGNSAPDKSGLPSDRFSAERTGGSVSTLTIQRTQQEDSAVYLCASSPRDYRYEQYFGPGTRLTVT.

The table lists this clonotype with many counts. This chain links TRBV24-1 with TRBJ2-1; TRBD2 might be the D (6 bases). The CDR3 sequence is 15 residues long. The V end lost 3 bases, the J end lost 10 bases, and 18 bases lay between the germline ends. CDR1 and CDR2 from the germline V gene are KGHDR and SFDVKD. CDR3 DNA: TGTGCCACCAGTGATCTCCTGGGGGGTCAATGGGAGCAGTTCTTC. Amino acid sequence: CATSDLLGGQWEQFF.

Ten or more counts support this clonotype. The chain uses TRBV5-5 and TRBJ2-5; D is undetermined. The length of the CDR3 is 13 residues. V lost 1 base and J 5 bases, leaving 9 bases between the germline ends. CDR1 is SGHKS, CDR2 YYEKEE, per germline (reference sequence). The CDR3 DNA reads TGTGCCAGCAGCTTGATGGGAAGGGAGACCCAGTACTTC. Its protein product is CASSLMGRETQYF.

This chain links TRBV20-1 with TRBJ2-3; 7 bases line up with TRBD2. CDR1 is DFQATT and CDR2 is SNEGSKA in the germline V gene (reference sequence). The V and J ends lost 1 base and 8 bases, in that order; junction bases with no gene match: 18. This CDR3 comprises 17 residues. The CDR3 coding sequence is TGCAGTGCTAGAGTTTTTGTGGGACCAGCGGGAAACGCTACGCAGTATTTT. Its translation is CSARVFVGPAGNATQYF.

This clonotype was detected many times. This rearrangement joins TRBV30 to TRBJ1-5; D possibly corresponds to TRBD1 (5 bases). Germline CDR1 GTSNPN, CDR2 SVGIG (reference sequence). There are 13 residues in the CDR3. V was cut by 0 bases and J by 7 bases, with 10 bases left in between. DNA for the CDR3: TGTGCCTGGAGTGTTCAGGGTGTGCAGCCCCAGCATTTT. Translating it yields CAWSVQGVQPQHF.

A few counts support this clonotype. The rearrangement links TRBV20-1 to TRBJ2-1, with 9 bases fitting TRBD2. V shed 0 bases and J 3 bases; nucleotides not matched to a gene: 6. CDR1 DFQATT and CDR2 SNEGSKA come from the germline V gene (reference sequence). The CDR3 runs to 16 residues. The CDR3: CSARDPGTSSYNEQFF. DNA of the CDR3: TGCAGTGCTAGAGACCCCGGGACTAGCAGCTACAATGAGCAGTTCTTC.

This clonotype was seen at least ten times. The chain has TRBV7-8 and TRBJ2-3, with 8 nucleotides matching TRBD2. The germline gives CDR1 SGHVS, CDR2 FQNEAQ. V lost 2 bases to trimming and J lost 5 bases; unmatched junction nucleotides: 6. The CDR3 sequence is 15 residues long. The CDR3 nucleotides read TGTGCCAGCAGCTTATATGGGCTAGCGGGAGATACGCAGTATTTT. Its translation is CASSLYGLAGDTQYF.

This clonotype was detected only a few times. The gene calls are TRBV7-9 and TRBJ2-7; TRBD2 matches 11 bases. The CDR3 is 15 amino acids. Germline values: CDR1 SEHNR, CDR2 FQNEAQ (reference sequence). V lost 4 bases and J lost 1; bases outside the gene matches: 3. The DNA for the CDR3 is TGTGCCAGCAGCTCGACTAGCGGGGCTTCCTACGAGCAGTACTTC. Encoded protein: CASSSTSGASYEQYF. The full variable domain, completed using reference TRBV7-9 and TRBJ2-7, is DTGVSQNPRHKITKRGQNVTFRCDPISEHNRLYWYRQTLGQGPEFLTYFQNEAQLEKSRLLSDRFSAERPKGSFSTLEIQRTEQGDSAMYLCASSSTSGASYEQYFGPGTRLTVT.

This clonotype was seen ten or more times. This chain uses TRBV6-1 with TRBJ2-7; 8 positions agree with TRBD1. This CDR3 is built from 14 residues. With V trimmed by 5 bases and J by 4 bases, 7 bases remained unmatched. Germline CDR1 is MNHNS and CDR2 is SASEGT. The CDR3 DNA follows: TGTGCCAGCAGTCTCACAGGGGGATGGTACGAGCAGTACTTC. This gives the protein CASSLTGGWYEQYF.

This clonotype showed up many times. The DNA for the CDR3 is TGCGCCAGCAGACACCTGATTGACCCACTTCCTAGCACAGATACGCAGTATTTT. It translates to CASRHLIDPLPSTDTQYF. The gene calls are TRBV5-1 and TRBJ2-3; D not resolved. The V gene's germline CDR1 is SGHRS and CDR2 YFSETQ. V was clipped by 5 bases and J by 0 bases, with 22 bases between them. CDR3 size: 18 residues.

Many counts were recorded for this clonotype. The chain uses TRBV2 and TRBJ1-2; D might be TRBD1 (6 bases). The V end was cut by 5 bases, the J end by 12 bases, with 16 bases between. The CDR3 consists of 12 residues. Germline CDR1 reads SNHLY; CDR2 reads FYNNEI. CDR3: CASSTGFIFNTF. CDR3 coding DNA: TGTGCCAGCAGTACAGGGTTCATTTTTAACACCTTC.

This clonotype was seen many times. V gene TRBV12-3 or TRBV12-4 combines with J gene TRBJ2-5; TRBD1 agrees at 8 bases. This CDR3 has 14 residues. With V trimmed by 6 bases and J by 5 bases, 8 bases remained unmatched. The chain's CDR3 is CASRVDRVGETQYF. DNA for the CDR3: TGTGCCAGCAGGGTGGACAGGGTGGGCGAGACCCAGTACTTC.

This clonotype was counted many times. The V gene is TRBV12-3 or TRBV12-4, the J gene TRBJ2-5; the match to TRBD1 covers 9 bases. V was clipped by 5 bases and J by 4 bases; unmatched bases: 8. CDR3 size: 15 residues. DNA of the CDR3: TGTGCCAGCAGTCGTACGGGACAGGGTGGAGAGACCCAGTACTTC. This translates into CASSRTGQGGETQYF.

This chain links TRBV3-1 with TRBJ1-3, with 7 bases matching TRBD1. The V gene's germline CDR1 is LGHDT and CDR2 YNNKEL (reference sequence). V gave up 1 base and J gave up 2 bases; unmatched junction bases: 8. The CDR3 runs to 17 residues. This chain's CDR3 is CASSQVWAGGTGNTIYF. The CDR3 DNA is TGTGCCAGCAGCCAAGTTTGGGCAGGGGGTACTGGAAACACCATATATTTT.

This clonotype appeared once. This rearrangement joins TRBV20-1 to TRBJ2-3; D not resolved. The CDR3 spans 13 residues. V lost 1 base and J lost 4, with 9 bases in between. CDR1 DFQATT and CDR2 SNEGSKA come from the germline V gene (reference sequence). This CDR3 reads CSARAPGPDTQYF. Written as DNA, the CDR3 is TGCAGTGCTAGAGCCCCTGGGCCAGATACGCAGTATTTT.

In its sample, this clonotype was seen many times. V is TRBV6-2 or TRBV6-3 and J is TRBJ2-1, with TRBD2 matching 7 bases. The germline V gene has CDR1 MNHEY and CDR2 SVGEGT. The CDR3 loop spans 17 amino acids. V shed 2 bases and J 0 bases; nucleotides not matched to a gene: 7. CDR3 sequence: CASSYRLAASSYNEQFF. In DNA form, the CDR3 reads TGTGCCAGCAGTTACCGGCTAGCGGCGAGCTCCTACAATGAGCAGTTCTTC.

Ten or more counts support this clonotype. V and J are TRBV20-1 and TRBJ2-7; possibly TRBD2 for D (5 bases). Germline values: CDR1 DFQATT, CDR2 SNEGSKA (reference sequence). The V end was cut by 1 base, the J end by 0 bases, with 10 bases between. The CDR3 is 14 amino acids. DNA of the CDR3: TGCAGTGCTAGAGGACCGGGATCCTCCTACGAGCAGTACTTC. It codes for CSARGPGSSYEQYF.

This clonotype was observed a few times. The chain couples TRBV7-9 to TRBJ2-5; 11 nucleotides line up with TRBD1. The CDR3 spans 18 residues. V lost 2 bases, J lost 4 bases, and 12 bases stayed unmatched. Germline lookup yields CDR1 SEHNR and CDR2 FQNEAQ (reference sequence). CDR3 sequence (DNA): TGTGCCAGCAGCTTAAGCCCCAGGACAGGGGGCCTAGGAGAGACCCAGTACTTC. Residues: CASSLSPRTGGLGETQYF.

This clonotype was counted ten times or more. The J gene is TRBJ2-7, the V gene TRBV28, with D perhaps matching TRBD1 or TRBD2 (5 bases each). CDR1 and CDR2 (germline): MDHEN, SYDVKM. The CDR3 spans 14 residues. V lost 4 bases and J lost 3, with 13 bases in between. The CDR3 here is CASSSGSQVYEQYF. CDR3 DNA: TGTGCCAGCAGTTCAGGGAGCCAAGTCTACGAGCAGTACTTC.

This clonotype was recorded at least ten times. The CDR3: CASSLSAVKTQYF. The CDR3 coding sequence is TGTGCCAGCAGTCTCTCCGCGGTAAAGACCCAGTACTTC. The chain uses TRBV28 and TRBJ2-5; D not resolved. This CDR3 region has 13 residues. The V end was cut by 5 bases, the J end by 6 bases, with 13 bases between. Per the germline V gene, CDR1 is MDHEN and CDR2 is SYDVKM.

This clonotype was counted many times. In nucleotides, the CDR3 is TGCAGTGCTAGAGCGGCTAGCGGGAGAATAAATGAGCAGTTCTTC. Translating it yields CSARAASGRINEQFF. The V call is TRBV20-1, the J call TRBJ2-1, with 10 bases aligning to TRBD2. V trimming: 1 base; J trimming: 7 bases; junction bases outside the gene matches: 7. Germline V gives CDR1 DFQATT, CDR2 SNEGSKA (reference sequence). The CDR3 has 15 amino acids.

The chain joins TRBV20-1 to TRBJ2-7; 10 bases match TRBD1. The CDR3 loop spans 16 amino acids. Trimming took 0 bases from V and 3 from J; bases not matched to a gene: 8. From germline, CDR1 is DFQATT and CDR2 SNEGSKA (reference sequence). As DNA, the CDR3 is TGCAGTGCTAGAGATCTTGGGGACAGGGGAAACTACGAGCAGTACTTC. Translation: CSARDLGDRGNYEQYF.

This clonotype was counted ten times or more. This chain joins TRBV27 and TRBJ2-5; maybe TRBD2 (5 bases). Trimming stripped 3 bases from V and 2 bases from J, with 10 bases between. The CDR3 totals 14 residues. Germline CDR1 MNHEY, CDR2 SMNVEV (reference sequence). CDR3 bases: TGTGCCAGCAGTTTCCGGGATGGTCAAGAGACCCAGTACTTC. It translates to CASSFRDGQETQYF.

This clonotype was seen more than once but under ten times. This chain links TRBV18 with TRBJ2-7; 10 bases agree with TRBD2. CDR3 size: 17 residues. V trimming: 0 bases; J trimming: 0 bases; junction bases outside the gene matches: 5. Germline V gives CDR1 KGHSH, CDR2 LQKENI. CDR3 DNA: TGTGCCAGCTCACCACCGGGACTAGCGTATGACTCCTACGAGCAGTACTTC. Translated: CASSPPGLAYDSYEQYF.

There are many counts of this clonotype. This sequence joins TRBV12-3 or TRBV12-4 and TRBJ2-7; maybe TRBD2 (6 bases). The CDR3 spans 15 residues. V was shortened by 6 bases and J by 3 bases, with 18 bases between the two germline ends. Here the CDR3 DNA reads TGTGCCAGCAGCCCGGGTCAGCCGGGACTCTACGAGCAGTACTTC. This codes for CASSPGQPGLYEQYF.

Concerning this clonotype: A read error is possible here, since a much larger clone lies one base away. The chain joins TRBV20-1 to TRBJ1-2, with D possibly TRBD1 on 5 matching bases. Germline lookup yields CDR1 DFQATT and CDR2 SNEGSKA (reference sequence). This CDR3 is built from 15 residues. The CDR3 sequence: CGARDWDEAGYGYTF. CDR3 DNA sequence: TGCGGTGCTAGAGATTGGGACGAAGCCGGCTATGGCTACACCTTC.